These 3 T cell receptor beta chains were sequenced from one sample in a study of memory CD4+ T cells and cytomegalovirus serostatus. Single viable CD3+CD4+CD8-CD45RO+ cells were sorted as the memory CD4+ T cells. The data were produced by immunoSEQ multiplex PCR, yet TCRdb's version contains in-frame clones alone and is incomplete. The sample yields 40,000 to 55,000 clones, roughly 78% seen once. The specimen was memory CD4+ T cells from blood. These receptors all come from an adult in good health and CMV-seronegative.

V is TRBV29-1 and J is TRBJ1-1; 8 bases line up with TRBD1. Trimming took 6 bases from V and 5 from J; bases not matched to a gene: 8. The V gene's germline CDR1 is SQVTM and CDR2 ANQGSEA. The CDR3 totals 13 residues. In nucleotides, the CDR3 is TGCAGCGTCCTCCAGGGGGCTAGGACTGAAGCTTTCTTT. Its translation: CSVLQGARTEAFF.

This rearrangement joins TRBV9 to TRBJ2-7; TRBD2 matches 8 bases. The CDR3 runs to 14 residues. Germline V gene data show CDR1 as SGDLS and CDR2 as YYNGEE. The junction had 3 bases not matched to a gene; V was cut back by 4 bases and J by 0 bases. CDR3 DNA: TGTGCCAGCAGCCCCCGGGGGGGCTCCTACGAGCAGTACTTC. The encoded protein is CASSPRGGSYEQYF. The full variable domain, rest sourced from reference TRBV9 and TRBJ2-7, is DSGVTQTPKHLITATGQRVTLRCSPRSGDLSVYWYQQSLDQGLQFLIQYYNGEERAKGNILERFSAQQFPDLHSELNLSSLELGDSALYFCASSPRGGSYEQYFGPGTRLTVT.

As for this clone: An end of the junction does not agree with germline; a read error may underlie this. This chain joins TRBV29-1 and TRBJ1-1; 8 nucleotides agree with TRBD1. CDR1 is SQVTM, CDR2 ANQGSEA, per germline. The CDR3 covers 8 residues. In DNA form, the CDR3 reads TGCAGCGTAGCGGACAGGGCCTTT. Translation: CSVADRAF.